Listed here are 24 T cell receptor beta chains from one sample, sequenced in a study of cytomegalovirus exposure and HLA in healthy donors. The study ran its PCR with 60 Vbeta and 13 Jbeta primers. Some clones are missing from TCRdb's copy, which holds only in-frame ones; the method was immunoSEQ multiplex PCR. The sample lists about 140,000 clones; approximately 80% were seen once. Sequences were obtained from PBMCs. These receptors came from a man aged 30 to 39 in good health and CMV-seronegative.

This rearrangement joins TRBV9 to TRBJ1-1, with D unclear. Trimming pared 1 base from V and 8 bases from J, leaving 12 bases between. CDR1 SGDLS and CDR2 YYNGEE come from the germline V gene. This CDR3 comprises 13 residues. As DNA, the CDR3 is TGTGCCAGCAGCGTATCGGGGAGGTCCGAAGCTTTCTTT. It yields the protein CASSVSGRSEAFF.

As regards this clone: The same CDR3 can be traced to other DNA sequences in this sample. CDR3 in DNA: TGTGCCAGCAGCTTGTTGGGACTAGCGGGAGTGTCTGAGCAGTACTTC. This gives the protein CASSLLGLAGVSEQYF. The chain has TRBV5-4 and TRBJ2-7; TRBD2 aligns across 14 bases. CDR1 is SGHNT and CDR2 is YYREEE in the germline V gene (reference sequence). The CDR3 contains 16 residues. V trimming: 1 base; J trimming: 7 bases; junction bases outside the gene matches: 7.

This rearrangement joins TRBV6-4 to TRBJ1-2; no clear D. Germline V gene sequence: CDR1 MRHNA, CDR2 SNTAGT. Between the trimmed V and J ends, which lost 2 bases and 7 bases, there was a span of 17 bases. The CDR3 is 15 residues long. CDR3 sequence reads: CASSDLWTGFGGYTF. CDR3 nucleotides: TGTGCCAGCAGTGACCTTTGGACGGGGTTTGGTGGCTACACCTTC.

The V and J genes are TRBV29-1 and TRBJ2-5; unclear D gene. Germline V CDR1 and CDR2: SQVTM, ANQGSEA. Trimming took 2 bases from V and 6 from J, leaving 16 bases between them. This CDR3 has 14 residues. The CDR3 reads CSVERPETQQTQYF. In DNA, the CDR3 is TGCAGCGTTGAAAGGCCCGAAACACAGCAGACCCAGTACTTC.

The rearrangement links TRBV19 to TRBJ1-2; D is uncertain. The CDR3 consists of 13 residues. The ends were cut back, 11 bases at V and 4 bases at J, with 17 bases in the middle. CDR1 and CDR2 (germline): LNHDA, SQIVND (reference sequence). DNA of the CDR3: TGTGCCTCCACGGCCCGGGGATCCTATGGCTACACCTTC. This codes for CASTARGSYGYTF.

V is TRBV28 and J is TRBJ1-1; D perhaps matches TRBD1 (6 bases). The V and J ends lost 5 bases and 3 bases respectively, with 13 bases between them. This CDR3 is 14 amino acids long. The germline CDR1 and CDR2 sequences are MDHEN and SYDVKM. CDR3 DNA: TGTGCCAGCAGTCGCTACAGGGTGGACACTGAAGCTTTCTTT. Its translation is CASSRYRVDTEAFF.

This chain uses TRBV6-5 with TRBJ1-5; unclear D gene. V lost 0 bases to trimming and J lost 6 bases, with 9 bases between them. Germline CDR1 MNHEY, CDR2 SVGAGI. The CDR3 has 14 amino acids. CDR3 residues: CASSYSRAFQPQHF. The CDR3 DNA sequence: TGTGCCAGCAGTTACTCGAGGGCATTTCAGCCCCAGCATTTT.

In its sample, this clone was seen once. The CDR3 DNA sequence: TGCGCCAGCAGCTTGGGGCCAGGGGAGACCTACGAGCAGTACTTC. Translation gives CASSLGPGETYEQYF. J is TRBJ2-7 and V is TRBV5-1; D might be TRBD1 (6 bases). This CDR3 has 15 residues. Trimming pared 0 bases from V and 2 bases from J, leaving 12 bases between. Germline CDR1 SGHRS, CDR2 YFSETQ.

This rearrangement joins TRBV5-8 to TRBJ2-2; weak D call: TRBD2 (5 bases). Germline V gene lookup returns CDR1 SGHTS and CDR2 YDEGEE. With 3 bases removed from V and 0 bases from J, the gap between germline ends came to 15 bases. The CDR3 contains 17 residues. CDR3: CASSSPGVAPNTGELFF. CDR3 sequence (DNA): TGTGCCAGCAGCTCCCCCGGGGTAGCCCCGAACACCGGGGAGCTGTTTTTT.

The rearrangement links TRBV7-2 to TRBJ2-5; D is unclear. The CDR3 length is 14 residues. Trimming cost V 5 bases and J 5 bases, with 15 bases left between them. Germline assignment: CDR1 SGHTA and CDR2 FQGNSA. The CDR3: CASSPLSLSETQYF. CDR3 nucleotides: TGTGCCAGCAGCCCCTTAAGTCTAAGTGAGACCCAGTACTTC.

The V gene is TRBV18, the J gene TRBJ2-5; D is perhaps TRBD1 (6 bases). The V end was cut by 0 bases, the J end by 3 bases, with 8 bases between. The CDR3 is made up of 14 amino acids. Germline V CDR1 and CDR2: KGHSH, LQKENI. This CDR3 is CASSPPSGEETQYF. The CDR3 DNA is TGTGCCAGCTCACCACCCTCAGGGGAAGAGACCCAGTACTTC.

The J gene is TRBJ1-1, the V gene TRBV28; D is unresolved. Germline V gene lookup returns CDR1 MDHEN and CDR2 SYDVKM. CDR3 length: 16 amino acids. Trimming pared 3 bases from V and 2 bases from J, leaving 16 bases between. CDR3 sequence (DNA): TGTGCCAGCAGTTTTAAGACCGGACTAGCTAACACTGAAGCTTTCTTT. Encoded protein: CASSFKTGLANTEAFF.

A single count supports this clone. The chain combines TRBV10-3 with TRBJ2-1, with D possibly TRBD2 on 6 matching bases. Germline V gene data show CDR1 as ENHRY and CDR2 as SYGVKD. V was pared by 4 bases and J by 8 bases, with 15 bases between. This CDR3 comprises 14 residues. CDR3 sequence: CAISGGDSEDEQFF. As DNA, the CDR3 is TGTGCCATCAGTGGGGGGGATTCGGAGGATGAGCAGTTCTTC.

V is TRBV6-5 and J is TRBJ1-2, with a weak D call TRBD1 (5 bases). This CDR3 comprises 16 residues. CDR1 is MNHEY and CDR2 is SVGAGI in the germline V gene. V was pared by 0 bases and J by 4 bases, with 15 bases between. The CDR3 DNA follows: TGTGCCAGCAGTTACTCGAGGCTGGGGCGGATCTATGGCTACACCTTC. Translated, it gives CASSYSRLGRIYGYTF.

This clone appeared a few times. The chain recombines TRBV15 with TRBJ1-1, with unresolved D. This CDR3 is 15 amino acids long. Trimming removed 0 bases at V and 4 bases at J, with 12 bases between. Looked up from germline, CDR1 is LNHNV and CDR2 is YYDKDF (reference sequence). The CDR3 loop is CATSRDWPEGTEAFF. The CDR3, as DNA: TGTGCCACCAGCAGAGATTGGCCGGAGGGCACTGAAGCTTTCTTT.

V usage is TRBV19 and J usage is TRBJ1-1; D perhaps matches TRBD1 (5 bases). CDR1 and CDR2 from the germline V gene are LNHDA and SQIVND (reference sequence). The ends were cut back, 2 bases at V and 6 bases at J, with 13 bases in the middle. This CDR3 is 14 amino acids long. CDR3 DNA sequence: TGTGCCAGTAGTATACGAAGGGGCAGCTCTGAAGCTTTCTTT. It encodes CASSIRRGSSEAFF.

In its sample, this clone was seen a few times. The V and J genes are TRBV20-1 and TRBJ2-1; no clear D. The CDR3 covers 11 residues. The germline V and J ends were trimmed by 6 bases and 5 bases, with 8 bases remaining between them. Germline CDR1 and CDR2: DFQATT and SNEGSKA (reference sequence). CDR3 loop: CSADINNEQFF. The CDR3 nucleotides read TGCAGTGCCGACATTAACAATGAGCAGTTCTTC.

In this sample, this clone turned up a few times. The V gene is TRBV6-1, the J gene TRBJ2-1, with D tentatively TRBD2 (6 bases). The ends were cut back, 2 bases at V and 4 bases at J, with 12 bases in the middle. Germline CDR1 is MNHNS and CDR2 is SASEGT. The CDR3 contains 15 residues. This CDR3 is CASSELGGWYNEQFF. The DNA of the CDR3 is TGTGCCAGCAGTGAATTGGGGGGATGGTACAATGAGCAGTTCTTC.

This chain links TRBV27 with TRBJ1-1, with D unclear. Trimming shortened V by 8 bases and J by 0 bases, and 13 bases separated the two germline ends. CDR3 length: 14 amino acids. Per germline, CDR1 MNHEY and CDR2 SMNVEV (reference sequence). This chain's CDR3 is CASRWSGLNTEAFF. The CDR3, as DNA: TGTGCCAGCCGATGGTCGGGGTTGAACACTGAAGCTTTCTTT.

CDR3 in DNA: TGTGCCAGCAGTCGGACGGGGGAGGATCGAGAGACCCAGTACTTC. Translating it yields CASSRTGEDRETQYF. The rearrangement uses TRBV28 and TRBJ2-5; D possibly corresponds to TRBD2 (6 bases). Deletions cut 5 bases from V and 4 bases from J, with 17 bases between. CDR3 length: 15 amino acids. The germline V gene encodes CDR1 MDHEN and CDR2 SYDVKM. Together with reference TRBV28 and TRBJ2-5, the CDR3 gives the full variable domain: DVKVTQSSRYLVKRTGEKVFLECVQDMDHENMFWYRQDPGLGLRLIYFSYDVKMKEKGDIPEGYSVSREKKERFSLILESASTNQTSMYLCASSRTGEDRETQYFGPGTRLLVL.

This chain joins TRBV5-1 and TRBJ1-4, with 9 bases fitting TRBD1. With 3 bases clipped from V and 7 bases from J, the junction kept 7 bases outside the gene matches. The CDR3 contains 15 residues. Per the germline V gene, CDR1 is SGHRS and CDR2 is YFSETQ. The CDR3 region is CASSSSQGAGEKLFF. The CDR3 nucleotides read TGCGCCAGCAGCTCTTCACAGGGGGCGGGTGAAAAACTGTTTTTT.

Comment on this clone: Different DNA sequences within this sample yield the same CDR3. The rearrangement uses TRBV28 and TRBJ2-7, with D possibly being TRBD2 (5 bases). The V gene lost 3 bases and the J gene lost 3 bases, with 6 bases spanning the gap. The CDR3 is made up of 12 amino acids. Germline loops: CDR1 MDHEN, CDR2 SYDVKM. As DNA, the CDR3 is TGTGCCAGCAGTTTGGCGGGCTACGAGCAGTACTTC. Its protein product is CASSLAGYEQYF.

This clone was recorded only once. The J gene is TRBJ2-2, the V gene TRBV9; possible D gene TRBD2, 5 bases. Trimming took off 4 bases at V and 4 bases at J, with 17 bases between the two ends. Germline V CDR1 and CDR2: SGDLS, YYNGEE. This CDR3 contains 16 residues. CDR3 bases: TGTGCCAGCAGCACCGGTAGCGCGGGTCTCACCGGGGAGCTGTTTTTT. Its translation is CASSTGSAGLTGELFF.

CDR3 in amino acids: CASPSEFF. The CDR3 bases are TGTGCCAGTCCGTCAGAGTTCTTC. The V and J genes are TRBV5-3 and TRBJ2-1; unclear D gene. TRBV5-3 is known as an ORF, though its function is uncertain. CDR3 size: 8 residues. V was cut by 8 bases and J by 14 bases, with 8 bases left in between.